The T cell receptor (beta chain) described here comes from a study of cytomegalovirus exposure and HLA in healthy donors. Study conclusions and caveats: TCR beta chains numbering roughly 150 were designated cytomegalovirus-associated.

The PCR ran on 60 Vbeta and 13 Jbeta primers. Libraries were prepared by immunoSEQ multiplex PCR; TCRdb keeps only in-frame clonotypes and omits some of them. The data hold some 150,000 clones, with almost 80% observed a single time. A note on this clone: Its antigen is currently unknown.

Germline CDR1 reads SGHVS; CDR2 reads FNYEAQ. CDR3 length: 13 amino acids. Trimming left V 5 bases short and J 8 bases short, with 10 bases between. This receptor was obtained from a male donor in good health and CMV-seronegative. The specimen was PBMCs. The chain recombines TRBV7-6 with TRBJ1-6; D may be TRBD1 (5 bases). The CDR3 loop is CASSRGQDSPLHF. The CDR3 DNA is TGTGCCAGCAGCCGAGGACAAGATTCACCCCTCCACTTT.